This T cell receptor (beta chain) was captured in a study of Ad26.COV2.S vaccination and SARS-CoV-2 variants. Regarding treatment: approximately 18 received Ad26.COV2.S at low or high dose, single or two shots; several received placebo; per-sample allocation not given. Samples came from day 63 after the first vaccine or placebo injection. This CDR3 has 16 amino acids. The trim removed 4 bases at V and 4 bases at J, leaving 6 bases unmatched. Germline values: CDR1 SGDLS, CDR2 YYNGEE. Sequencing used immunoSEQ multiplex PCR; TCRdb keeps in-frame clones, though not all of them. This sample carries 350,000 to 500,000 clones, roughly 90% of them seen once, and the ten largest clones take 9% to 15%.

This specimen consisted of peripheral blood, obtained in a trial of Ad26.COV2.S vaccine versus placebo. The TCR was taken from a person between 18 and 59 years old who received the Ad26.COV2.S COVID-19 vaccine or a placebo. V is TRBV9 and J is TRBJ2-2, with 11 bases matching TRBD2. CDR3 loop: CASSPSGRSGTGELFF. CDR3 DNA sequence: TGTGCCAGCAGCCCTAGCGGGAGGAGTGGCACCGGGGAGCTGTTTTTT.